This TCR beta chain was sequenced for a study of T cells in Graves' hyperthyroidism and ophthalmopathy. With respect to this clonotype: What it binds is unknown. The junction differs from germline at one of its ends, possibly a read error.

Per germline, CDR1 LNHDA and CDR2 SQIVND (reference sequence). CDR3 length: 15 residues. Study conclusions and caveats: Classification by a 13 V-J model distinguished ophthalmopathy from stable hyperthyroidism. Most thyroid-expanded clonotypes above 0.001 were also found in blood.

Amplified regions were TCR beta CDR3 sequences from RNA transcripts. HTBI primers were employed in a first-round RT-PCR of the TCR CDR3. TCRdb re-analysed the multiplex PCR reads in MiXCR, keeping a single row per CDR3 protein. Among around 600,000 distinct CDR3 sequences listed, over 12% were seen once. Material: blood. The chain employs TRBV19 and TRBJ1-2, with D perhaps matching TRBD1 (5 bases). This sequence was found in a young woman with Graves' ophthalmopathy. The CDR3, as DNA: TGTGCCAGTAGTATCCCCCAGGACATGAGTTATGACTACACCTTC. Its translation: CASSIPQDMSYDYTF.